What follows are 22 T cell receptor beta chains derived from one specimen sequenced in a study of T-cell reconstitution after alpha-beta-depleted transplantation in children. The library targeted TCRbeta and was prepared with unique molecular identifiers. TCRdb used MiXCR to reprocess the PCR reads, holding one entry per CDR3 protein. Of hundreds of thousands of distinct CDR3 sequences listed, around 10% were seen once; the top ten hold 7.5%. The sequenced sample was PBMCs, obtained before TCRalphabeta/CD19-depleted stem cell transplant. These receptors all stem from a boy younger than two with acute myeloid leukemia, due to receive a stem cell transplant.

The DNA of the CDR3 is TGTGGCAGCAGCTTTGGGTCTGAAAAACTGTTTTTT. Translating gives CGSSFGSEKLFF. The chain links TRBV12-1 to TRBJ1-4. TRBV12-1 represents a pseudogene. CDR3 size: 12 residues.

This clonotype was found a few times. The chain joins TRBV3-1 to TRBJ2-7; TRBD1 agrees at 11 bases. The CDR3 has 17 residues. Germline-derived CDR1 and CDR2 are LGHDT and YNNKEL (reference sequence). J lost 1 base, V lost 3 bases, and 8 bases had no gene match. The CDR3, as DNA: TGTGCCAGCAGCCACCTGGACAGGGGGCAATCGTCCTACGAGCAGTACTTC. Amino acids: CASSHLDRGQSSYEQYF.

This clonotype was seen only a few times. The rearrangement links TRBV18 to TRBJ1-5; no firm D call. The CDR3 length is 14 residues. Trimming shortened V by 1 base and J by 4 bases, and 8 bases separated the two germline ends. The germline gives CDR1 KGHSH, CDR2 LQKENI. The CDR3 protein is CASSPRVGNQPQHF. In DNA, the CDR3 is TGTGCCAGCTCACCACGGGTAGGAAATCAGCCCCAGCATTTT.

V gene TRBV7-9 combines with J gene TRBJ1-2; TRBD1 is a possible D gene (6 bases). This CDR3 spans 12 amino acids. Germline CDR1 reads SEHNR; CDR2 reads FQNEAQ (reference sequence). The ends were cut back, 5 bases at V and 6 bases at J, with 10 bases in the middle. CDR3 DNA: TGTGCCAGCAGCCTGTACAGGGATGGCTACACCTTC. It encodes CASSLYRDGYTF.

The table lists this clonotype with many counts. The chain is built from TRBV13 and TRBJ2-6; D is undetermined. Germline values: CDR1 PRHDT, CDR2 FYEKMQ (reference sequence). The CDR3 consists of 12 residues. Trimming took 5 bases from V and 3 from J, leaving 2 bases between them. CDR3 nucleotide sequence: TGTGCCAGCAGCCTTGGGGCCAACGTCCTGACTTTC. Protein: CASSLGANVLTF. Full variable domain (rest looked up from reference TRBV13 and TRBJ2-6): AAGVIQSPRHLIKEKRETATLKCYPIPRHDTVYWYQQGPGQDPQFLISFYEKMQSDKGSIPDRFSAQQFSDYHSELNMSSLELGDSALYFCASSLGANVLTFGAGSRLTVL.

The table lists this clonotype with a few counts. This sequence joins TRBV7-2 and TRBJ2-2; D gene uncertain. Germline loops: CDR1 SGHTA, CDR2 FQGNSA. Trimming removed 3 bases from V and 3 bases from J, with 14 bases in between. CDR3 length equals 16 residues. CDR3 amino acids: CASSLRLGAYTGELFF. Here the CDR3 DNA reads TGTGCCAGCAGCTTGAGGTTAGGCGCCTACACCGGGGAGCTGTTTTTT.

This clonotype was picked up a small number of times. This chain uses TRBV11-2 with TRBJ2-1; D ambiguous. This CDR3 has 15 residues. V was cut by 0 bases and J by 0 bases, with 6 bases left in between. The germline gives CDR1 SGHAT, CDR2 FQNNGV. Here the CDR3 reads CASSLDPDSYNEQFF. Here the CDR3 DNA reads TGTGCCAGCAGCTTAGATCCGGACTCCTACAATGAGCAGTTCTTC.

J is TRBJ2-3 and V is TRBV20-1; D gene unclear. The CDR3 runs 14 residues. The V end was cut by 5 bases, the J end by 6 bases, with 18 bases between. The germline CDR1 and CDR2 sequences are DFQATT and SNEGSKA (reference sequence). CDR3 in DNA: TGCAGTGCTCCCGAGGTGGAACCTTCCGATACGCAGTATTTT. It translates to CSAPEVEPSDTQYF.

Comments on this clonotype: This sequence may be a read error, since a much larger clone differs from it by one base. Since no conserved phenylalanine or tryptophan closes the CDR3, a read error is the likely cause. The CDR3 DNA reads as TGCAGCGTTGCCCTAGCGGGGGATTACAATGAGCAGTTCCTC. Its protein is CSVALAGDYNEQFL. The rearrangement links TRBV29-1 to TRBJ2-1, with 10 nucleotides matching TRBD2. The germline CDR1 and CDR2 sequences are SQVTM and ANQGSEA. V shed 4 bases and J 4 bases; nucleotides not matched to a gene: 4. The CDR3 has 14 residues.

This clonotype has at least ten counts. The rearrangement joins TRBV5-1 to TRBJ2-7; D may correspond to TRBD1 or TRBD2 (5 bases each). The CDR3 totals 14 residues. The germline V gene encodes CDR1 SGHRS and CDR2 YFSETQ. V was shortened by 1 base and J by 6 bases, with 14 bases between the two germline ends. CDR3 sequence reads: CASSLFPGTSEQYF. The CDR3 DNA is TGCGCCAGCAGCTTGTTTCCAGGGACGAGCGAGCAGTACTTC.

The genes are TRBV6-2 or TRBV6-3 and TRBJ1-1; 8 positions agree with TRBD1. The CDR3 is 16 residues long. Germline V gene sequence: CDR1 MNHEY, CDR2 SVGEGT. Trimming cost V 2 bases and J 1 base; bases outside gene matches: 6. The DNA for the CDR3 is TGTGCCAGCAGTTACCGGACAGGGACGAGGAACACTGAAGCTTTCTTT. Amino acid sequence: CASSYRTGTRNTEAFF.

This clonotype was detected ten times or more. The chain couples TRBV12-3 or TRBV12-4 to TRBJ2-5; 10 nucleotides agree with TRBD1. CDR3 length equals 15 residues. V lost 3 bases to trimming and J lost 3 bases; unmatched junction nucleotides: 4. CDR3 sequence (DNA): TGTGCCAGCAGTTTTGGACAGGGGGGAGAAGAGACCCAGTACTTC. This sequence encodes CASSFGQGGEETQYF.

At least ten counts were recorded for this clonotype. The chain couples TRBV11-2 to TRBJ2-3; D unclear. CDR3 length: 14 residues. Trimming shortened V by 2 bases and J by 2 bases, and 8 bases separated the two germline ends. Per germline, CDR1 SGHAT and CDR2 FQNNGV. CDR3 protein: CASSLRMDTDTQYF. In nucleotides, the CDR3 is TGTGCCAGCAGCTTAAGGATGGACACAGATACGCAGTATTTT.

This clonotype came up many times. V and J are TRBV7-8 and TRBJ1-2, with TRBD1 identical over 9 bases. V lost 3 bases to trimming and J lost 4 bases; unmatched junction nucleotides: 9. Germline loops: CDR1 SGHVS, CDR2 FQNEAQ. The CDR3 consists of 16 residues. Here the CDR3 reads CASSFFPGQGPYGYTF. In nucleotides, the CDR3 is TGTGCCAGCAGCTTTTTTCCGGGACAGGGTCCCTATGGCTACACCTTC.

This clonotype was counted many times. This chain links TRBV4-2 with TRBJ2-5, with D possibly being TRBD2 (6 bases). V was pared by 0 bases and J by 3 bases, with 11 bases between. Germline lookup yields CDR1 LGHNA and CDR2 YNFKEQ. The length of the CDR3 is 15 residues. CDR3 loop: CASSQDRASEETQYF. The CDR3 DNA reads TGTGCCAGCAGCCAAGATCGGGCTAGCGAAGAGACCCAGTACTTC.

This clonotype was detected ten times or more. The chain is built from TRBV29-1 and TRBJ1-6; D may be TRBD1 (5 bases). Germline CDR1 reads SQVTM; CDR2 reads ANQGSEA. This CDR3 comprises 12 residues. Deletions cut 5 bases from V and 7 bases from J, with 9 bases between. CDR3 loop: CSVKEGNSPLHF. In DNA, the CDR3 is TGCAGCGTTAAGGAGGGGAATTCACCCCTCCACTTT. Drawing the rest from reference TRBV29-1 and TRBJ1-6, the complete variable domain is SAVISQKPSRDICQRGTSLTIQCQVDSQVTMMFWYRQQPGQSLTLIATANQGSEATYESGFVIDKFPISRPNLTFSTLTVSNMSPEDSSIYLCSVKEGNSPLHFGNGTRLTVT.

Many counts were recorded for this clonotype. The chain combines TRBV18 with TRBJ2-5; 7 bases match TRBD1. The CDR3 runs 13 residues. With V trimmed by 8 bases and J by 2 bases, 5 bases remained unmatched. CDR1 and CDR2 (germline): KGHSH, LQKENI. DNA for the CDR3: TGTGCCAGCAGCTTGGGACAGCAAGAGACCCAGTACTTC. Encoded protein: CASSLGQQETQYF.

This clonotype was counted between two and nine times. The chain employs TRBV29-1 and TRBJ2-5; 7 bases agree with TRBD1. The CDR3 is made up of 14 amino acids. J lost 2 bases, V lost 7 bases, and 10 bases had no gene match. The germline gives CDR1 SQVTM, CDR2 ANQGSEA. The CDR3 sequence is CSASGQGEQETQYF. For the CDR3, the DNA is TGCAGCGCCTCGGGGCAGGGGGAGCAAGAGACCCAGTACTTC.

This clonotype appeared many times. CDR3 sequence (DNA): TGCAGTGCTTTATTCCCTAGAGGGCTGTTTTTT. Its translation: CSALFPRGLFF. The rearrangement links TRBV20-1 to TRBJ2-2; D remains ambiguous. This CDR3 is built from 11 residues. Germline V gives CDR1 DFQATT, CDR2 SNEGSKA (reference sequence). The V gene lost 5 bases and the J gene lost 13 bases, with 14 bases spanning the gap.

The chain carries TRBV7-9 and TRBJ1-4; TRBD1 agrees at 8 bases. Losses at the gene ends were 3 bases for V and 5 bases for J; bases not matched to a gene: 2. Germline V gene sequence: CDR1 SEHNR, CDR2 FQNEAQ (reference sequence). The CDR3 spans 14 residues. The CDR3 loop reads CASSFRTGNEKLFF. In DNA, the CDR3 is TGTGCCAGCAGCTTCCGGACAGGGAATGAAAAACTGTTTTTT.

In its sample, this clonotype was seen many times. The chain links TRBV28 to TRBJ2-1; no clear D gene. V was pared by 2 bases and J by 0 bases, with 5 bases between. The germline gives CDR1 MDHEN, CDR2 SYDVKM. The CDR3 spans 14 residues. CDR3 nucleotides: TGTGCCAGCAGTTTACCTATCTCCTACAATGAGCAGTTCTTC. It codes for CASSLPISYNEQFF.

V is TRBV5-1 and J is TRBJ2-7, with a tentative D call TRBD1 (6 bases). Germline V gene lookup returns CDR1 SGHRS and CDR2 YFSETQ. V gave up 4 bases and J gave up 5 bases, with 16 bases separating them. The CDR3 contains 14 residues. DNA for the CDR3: TGCGCCAGCAGCCAAAGGCAGGGGCTCGACGAGCAGTACTTC. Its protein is CASSQRQGLDEQYF.